These T cell receptor beta chains were read from a single sample in a study of human T cells and chemical hapten exposure. TCRdb reanalysed the RACE reads using MiXCR and keeps one entry per CDR3 protein. The sample records tens of thousands of distinct CDR3 sequences, roughly 9% being singletons. Sequenced here: whole blood, sampled in connection with sensitization to the hapten diphenylcyclopropenone (DPC). The source of these receptors is a woman aged 25 to 45 with alopecia areata. Some clones in this sample may be carry-over from other donors' samples. The CDR3 runs from the conserved cysteine through the conserved F or W. Clone size appears in some rows only: once, few, many, or a class for an expanded clone.

CDR3 length: 10; clone size: many; V gene: TRBV29-1; CDR3 protein: CSYKYNEQFF
CDR3 length: 15; clone size: .; V gene: TRBV5-1; CDR3 protein: CASSFQGRSTDTQYF
CDR3 length: 14; clone size: .; V gene: TRBV14; CDR3 protein: CASSRGWMSAEAFF
CDR3 length: 16; clone size: few; V gene: TRBV5-1; CDR3 protein: CASSKDRTRGNQPQHF
CDR3 length: 13; clone size: few; V gene: TRBV7-8; CDR3 protein: CASSLGGMKGYTF
CDR3 length: 16; clone size: many; V gene: TRBV10-3; CDR3 protein: CAISEGIAGITDTQYF
CDR3 length: 15; clone size: many; V gene: TRBV11-2; CDR3 protein: CASSFELAGLHEQFF
CDR3 length: 16; clone size: .; V gene: TRBV6-5; CDR3 protein: CASSYGSGIANTEAFF
CDR3 length: 13; clone size: .; V gene: TRBV18; CDR3 protein: CASSRTGGYEQYF
CDR3 length: 16; clone size: many; V gene: TRBV5-1; CDR3 protein: CASSLTGTGSDYEQYF
CDR3 length: 15; clone size: few; V gene: TRBV29-1; CDR3 protein: CSQTSPRGARETQYF
CDR3 length: 18; clone size: many; V gene: TRBV7-9; CDR3 protein: CASSLDENRVRGTDTQYF
CDR3 length: 15; clone size: few; V gene: TRBV7-3; CDR3 protein: CASSPGGAGGDTQYF
CDR3 length: 15; clone size: few; V gene: TRBV6-6; CDR3 protein: CASTFDRASNQPQHF
CDR3 length: 11; clone size: .; V gene: TRBV7-8; CDR3 protein: CASSREGAEYF
CDR3 length: 16; clone size: .; V gene: TRBV12-3/TRBV12-4; CDR3 protein: CASSFRQGDGNQPQHF
CDR3 length: 18; clone size: few; V gene: TRBV27; CDR3 protein: CASSSLRGDYESNQPQHF
CDR3 length: 15; clone size: many; V gene: TRBV18; CDR3 protein: CASSLLDGSNQPQHF
CDR3 length: 14; clone size: few; V gene: TRBV7-3; CDR3 protein: CASSARTGTGELFF
CDR3 length: 15; clone size: .; V gene: TRBV12-3/TRBV12-4; CDR3 protein: CASSLRLPTTDTQYF
CDR3 length: 15; clone size: few; V gene: TRBV2; CDR3 protein: CASRPLAGAQETQYF
CDR3 length: 15; clone size: .; V gene: TRBV6-2/TRBV6-3; CDR3 protein: CASSGGTYTNQPQHF
CDR3 length: 14; clone size: .; V gene: TRBV6-5; CDR3 protein: CASRSGTSKETQYF
CDR3 length: 13; clone size: few; V gene: TRBV11-2; CDR3 protein: CASRPGAGGTQYF
CDR3 length: 12; clone size: many; V gene: TRBV2; CDR3 protein: CASSRITDTQYF
CDR3 length: 12; clone size: many; V gene: TRBV28; CDR3 protein: CASGQGDEKLFF
CDR3 length: 14; clone size: many; V gene: TRBV6-1; CDR3 protein: CASGPGQGAYGYTF
CDR3 length: 12; clone size: few; V gene: TRBV7-9; CDR3 protein: CASSVDRGSYTF
CDR3 length: 11; clone size: many; V gene: TRBV28; CDR3 protein: CATSPYYGYTF
CDR3 length: 12; clone size: many; V gene: TRBV12-3/TRBV12-4; CDR3 protein: CASSFVGHEQFF
CDR3 length: 15; clone size: few; V gene: TRBV6-6; CDR3 protein: CASSYPGQNTGELFF
CDR3 length: 14; clone size: .; V gene: TRBV7-9; CDR3 protein: CASSSVRGLTPLHF
CDR3 length: 15; clone size: few; V gene: TRBV11-2; CDR3 protein: CASILAGGYTGELFF
CDR3 length: 14; clone size: few; V gene: TRBV27; CDR3 protein: CASSLAGVSTEAFF
CDR3 length: 11; clone size: many; V gene: TRBV2; CDR3 protein: CASNGLETQYF
CDR3 length: 11; clone size: few; V gene: TRBV29-1; CDR3 protein: CSVEADYEQFF
CDR3 length: 15; clone size: .; V gene: TRBV7-6; CDR3 protein: CASSLPGLALNEQFF
CDR3 length: 18; clone size: many; V gene: TRBV6-1; CDR3 protein: CASSEVGRGSTNNSPLHF
CDR3 length: 14; clone size: few; V gene: TRBV12-3/TRBV12-4; CDR3 protein: CASSEGQGWYEQYF
CDR3 length: 14; clone size: few; V gene: TRBV7-2; CDR3 protein: CASSLATPPGELFF
CDR3 length: 15; clone size: .; V gene: TRBV20-1; CDR3 protein: CSASSAGGGNQPQHF
CDR3 length: 13; clone size: .; V gene: TRBV3-1; CDR3 protein: CASSQGSGRELFF